This T cell receptor beta chain emerged from a study of brain T cells in children with intractable seizures. Study conclusions and caveats: Viral specificity was inferred only from CDR3 similarity; HCMV serostatus was unknown.

Time point here: blood from clinic visit 5 months post-surgery; TSC patient then seizure free. Surgery cases with the highest brain T cell transcript signatures were chosen for sequencing. The germline V gene has CDR1 LGHNA and CDR2 YNFKEQ. V was cut by 6 bases and J by 7 bases, with 16 bases left in between. The CDR3 consists of 15 residues. Concerning this clone itself: The antigen remains unidentified.

TCRdb keeps only in-frame clones here, not all; method: immunoSEQ multiplex PCR. The sample includes hundreds of thousands of clones, about 93% of them seen just once. This clonotype was obtained from a boy younger than two with tuberous sclerosis and intractable seizures. The chain employs TRBV4-2 and TRBJ1-6, with D unresolved. Sequenced here: peripheral blood, sampled 5 to 6 months after surgery. CDR3 region: CASRRIGSWNSPLHF. DNA of the CDR3: TGTGCCAGCAGGAGGATAGGGTCTTGGAATTCACCCCTCCACTTT.